A selection of T cell receptor beta chains follows, all from one sample in a study of blood T cell repertoires in COVID-19. Repertoires were generated with immunoSEQ multiplex PCR, while TCRdb's copy carries only in-frame clones and drops some. The repertoire consists of 150,000 to 200,000 clones, with around 83% occurring once and the leading ten covering 6% to 8.5%. The specimen was peripheral blood. The receptors come from a woman in her 70s with COVID-19, enrolled during active disease. The CDR3 runs from the conserved cysteine through the conserved F or W. A D gene is named only where the DNA matches it firmly. Part of the rows lack a size; the others show once, few, many or a class for expanded clones.

D,V,size,J,DNA,CDR3
TRBD2,TRBV7-3,-,TRBJ2-7,TGTGCCAGCAGCTTAGCATTAGCGGGAGAGGACGAGCAGTACTTC,CASSLALAGEDEQYF
TRBD2,TRBV5-1,-,TRBJ2-5,TGCGCCAGCAGCTTGGCCATTCGGACTAGCGGGAGTAAGACCCAGTACTTC,CASSLAIRTSGSKTQYF
TRBD1,TRBV3-1/TRBV3-2,-,TRBJ2-6,TGTGCCAGCAGCCAACCTCCGGGACAGATTTCTAAGAGCTCAGGGGCCAACGTCCTGACTTTC,CASSQPPGQISKSSGANVLTF
TRBD2,TRBV30,-,TRBJ2-7,TGTGCCTGGAGAGCCCAATCGGGTAGCGGGAGATTCCACGAGCAGTACTTC,CAWRAQSGSGRFHEQYF
TRBD2,TRBV7-9,-,TRBJ2-3,TGTGCCAGCAGCTTAGGAGGACTAGCGGGAGTCTTTTTATTAGATACGCAGTATTTT,CASSLGGLAGVFLLDTQYF
-,TRBV7-9,-,TRBJ2-1,TGTGCCAGCAGCTTAGGTGGTTACCAGGGGGGCTACAATGAGCAGTTCTTC,CASSLGGYQGGYNEQFF
-,TRBV19,-,TRBJ2-2,TGTGCCAGTAAGATTCAGGCAGCCGGGGAGCTGTTTTTT,CASKIQAAGELFF
-,TRBV5-6,-,TRBJ2-7,TGTGCCAGCAGCTTGGGGCCAGCAGGGTTCGAGCAGTACTTC,CASSLGPAGFEQYF
TRBD1,TRBV28,-,TRBJ2-7,TGTGCCAGCAGGTACCAGGGGGCCCAGGGCGAGCAGTACTTC,CASRYQGAQGEQYF
-,TRBV11-2,-,TRBJ2-7,TGTGCCAGCAGCTCCGTTCGAGGGCGCCCGGGCGAGCAGTACTTC,CASSSVRGRPGEQYF
TRBD1,TRBV28,-,TRBJ2-1,TGTGCCAGCAGTGCCGACAGGGTCGGGTCCTACAATGAGCAGTTCTTC,CASSADRVGSYNEQFF
-,TRBV24-1,-,TRBJ2-3,TGTGCCACCAGTGAACTCATCCATTACGAGACAGATACGCAGTATTTT,CATSELIHYETDTQYF
-,TRBV28,-,TRBJ2-7,TGTGGAGTGGGAGAATTATCCTACGAGCAGTACTTC,CGVGELSYEQYF
TRBD1,TRBV7-2,-,TRBJ1-1,TGTGCCAGCAGCCCCCGGGTGGGACAGGATGAAGCTTTCTTT,CASSPRVGQDEAFF
TRBD2,TRBV7-7,-,TRBJ2-1,TGTGCCAGCAGCTTAGGTAGCGGGAGGTTCGATGAGCAGTTCTTC,CASSLGSGRFDEQFF
-,TRBV4-2,-,TRBJ2-1,TGTGCCAGCAGTCTGGAGCCGGTGCAGAATGAGCAGTTCTTC,CASSLEPVQNEQFF
-,TRBV18,-,TRBJ2-4,TGTGCCAGCTCACCACCGATCAGTGGTAGCGGCAAAAACATTCAGTACTTC,CASSPPISGSGKNIQYF
-,TRBV19,-,TRBJ1-5,TGTGCCAGTAGTATACTCCCCGGGAGGTCGGACTATCAGCCCCAGCATTTT,CASSILPGRSDYQPQHF
TRBD2,TRBV6-2/TRBV6-3,-,TRBJ2-3,TGTGCCAGCAGCCTACCGGGACTAGCGACCTCTAGCACAGATACGCAGTATTTT,CASSLPGLATSSTDTQYF
-,TRBV6-6,-,TRBJ1-1,TGTGCCAGCAGTTTCAAGGGGCAAACTGAAGCTTTCTTT,CASSFKGQTEAFF
-,TRBV12-3/TRBV12-4,-,TRBJ2-7,TGTGCCAGCAGTTTTTCAGAAACCTACGAGCAGTACTTC,CASSFSETYEQYF
-,TRBV9,-,TRBJ1-6,TGTGCCAGCAGCGTCGGGGGAGATAATTCACCCCTCCACTTT,CASSVGGDNSPLHF
TRBD1,TRBV19,-,TRBJ1-4,TGTGCCAGTAGTCGCCGGGGACAGGGTATCCCTACATCTACCTTTAATGAAAAACTGTTTTTT,CASSRRGQGIPTSTFNEKLFF
-,TRBV27,-,TRBJ1-1,TGTGCCAGCAGTTTATCCCCTCTTGACCCTCCAGGGGACACTGAAGCTTTCTTT,CASSLSPLDPPGDTEAFF
-,TRBV28,few,TRBJ2-2,TGTGCCAGCACCCCCATGGGAGACACCGGGGAGCTGTTTTTT,CASTPMGDTGELFF
-,TRBV6-5,-,TRBJ1-3,TGTGCCAGCAGTTACGCGGGGTCCTCTGGAAACACCATATATTTT,CASSYAGSSGNTIYF
TRBD1,TRBV10-2,few,TRBJ1-6,TGCGCCAGCAGTTTCTCGGACAGGGGGTATAATTCACCCCTCCACTTT,CASSFSDRGYNSPLHF
TRBD1,TRBV23-1,once,TRBJ1-3,TGCGCCAGCAGTCCCAGACAGGGGGCGGCTGGAAACACCATATATTTT,CASSPRQGAAGNTIYF
TRBD1,TRBV28,-,TRBJ2-5,TGTGCCAGCAGTTGGGGGTGGGGACAGGGTATCCAAGAGACCCAGTACTTC,CASSWGWGQGIQETQYF
-,TRBV9,-,TRBJ2-1,TGTGCCAGCAGCACAGGGATGGGCTCCTACAATGAGCAGTTCTTC,CASSTGMGSYNEQFF
-,TRBV29-1,once,TRBJ2-1,TGCAGCGTTGTCTTGGTAGTTAGTAACTATGAGCAGTTCTTC,CSVVLVVSNYEQFF
TRBD2,TRBV19,-,TRBJ2-7,TGTGCCAGTAGTACCCAGTCTACTGCGGGGGACGAGCAGTACTTC,CASSTQSTAGDEQYF
-,TRBV19,-,TRBJ2-4,TGTGCCAGTAGTATAGAGAGGACACAGGGTGTAGACATTCAGTACTTC,CASSIERTQGVDIQYF
TRBD1,TRBV24-1,-,TRBJ1-2,TGTGCCACCAGTGACGCGGGGACAGGGGGCCGGTATGGCTACACCTTC,CATSDAGTGGRYGYTF
-,TRBV19,-,TRBJ1-5,TGTGCCAGTAGTAGCCCCCGGGAGGGGAAGGGTCAGCCCCAGCATTTT,CASSSPREGKGQPQHF
TRBD1,TRBV6-6,-,TRBJ2-7,TGTGCCAGCAGTCGACAGGGGGCGCAACGGTCTCCCTACGAGCAGTACTTC,CASSRQGAQRSPYEQYF
TRBD1,TRBV27,-,TRBJ2-7,TGTGCCAGCAGTCGACAGGGGGGAAGCGAGCAGTACTTC,CASSRQGGSEQYF
-,TRBV6-5,-,TRBJ1-5,TGTGCCAGCACTCGTTCGGGAGATTCGGTCCAGCCCCAGCATTTT,CASTRSGDSVQPQHF
TRBD2,TRBV5-1,-,TRBJ2-7,TGCGCCAGCAGCTTGACGGCTAGCGGGAGTTCGTACGAGCAGTACTTC,CASSLTASGSSYEQYF
TRBD2,TRBV7-9,-,TRBJ2-2,TGTGCCAGCAGCCTTAGACTAGCGGGAGGGACCGGGGAGCTGTTTTTT,CASSLRLAGGTGELFF
-,TRBV7-8,once,TRBJ2-7,TGTGCCAGCAGCTGGAACAGGGATACTACCTACGAGCAGTACTTC,CASSWNRDTTYEQYF
-,TRBV7-2,-,TRBJ2-4,TGTGCCAGCAGCTTATGGGCGTTAGCCAAAAACATTCAGTACTTC,CASSLWALAKNIQYF
-,TRBV9,-,TRBJ1-1,TGTGCCAGCAGCCCTTCCGCAGGTCGTAAAGAAGCTTTCTTT,CASSPSAGRKEAFF
TRBD2,TRBV19,once,TRBJ2-1,TGTGCCAGCCGGGAGGCCCCACGAAAGCAGTTCTTC,CASREAPRKQFF
-,TRBV7-2,-,TRBJ1-1,TGTGCCAGCAGCTCCGAGGTGTACACTGAAGCTTTCTTT,CASSSEVYTEAFF